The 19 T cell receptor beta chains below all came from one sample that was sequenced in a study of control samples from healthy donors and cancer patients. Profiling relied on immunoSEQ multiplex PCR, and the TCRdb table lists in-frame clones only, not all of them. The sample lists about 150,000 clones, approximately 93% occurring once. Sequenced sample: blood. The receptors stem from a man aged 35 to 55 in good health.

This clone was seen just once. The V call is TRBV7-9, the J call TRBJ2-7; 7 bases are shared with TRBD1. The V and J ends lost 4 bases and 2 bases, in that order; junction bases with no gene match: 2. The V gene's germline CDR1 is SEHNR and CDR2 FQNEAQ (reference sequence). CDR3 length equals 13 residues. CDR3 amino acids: CASSWGQTYEQYF. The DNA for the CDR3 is TGTGCCAGCAGCTGGGGACAGACCTACGAGCAGTACTTC.

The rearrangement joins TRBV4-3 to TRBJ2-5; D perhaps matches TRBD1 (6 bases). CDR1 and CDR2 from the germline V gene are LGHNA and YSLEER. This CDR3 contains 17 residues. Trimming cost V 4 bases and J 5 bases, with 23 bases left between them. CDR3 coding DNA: TGCGCCAGCAGCCTATCCCCCGGGACACCAACTGCGGAGACCCAGTACTTC. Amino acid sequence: CASSLSPGTPTAETQYF.

The CDR3 region is CASSERGSNQPQHF. In DNA, the CDR3 is TGTGCCAGCAGTGAGAGAGGCAGCAATCAGCCCCAGCATTTT. The chain couples TRBV6-1 to TRBJ1-5; D is uncertain. The CDR3 has 14 amino acids. Germline lookup yields CDR1 MNHNS and CDR2 SASEGT. V dropped 3 bases and J dropped 1 base, with 7 bases sitting between them.

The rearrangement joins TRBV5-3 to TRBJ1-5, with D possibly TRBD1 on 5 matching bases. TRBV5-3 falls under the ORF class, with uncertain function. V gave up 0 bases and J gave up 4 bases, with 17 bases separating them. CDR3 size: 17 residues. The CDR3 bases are TGTGCCAGAAGCTTGGTCAGGGACGAACTGCGTAATCAGCCCCAGCATTTT. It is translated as CARSLVRDELRNQPQHF.

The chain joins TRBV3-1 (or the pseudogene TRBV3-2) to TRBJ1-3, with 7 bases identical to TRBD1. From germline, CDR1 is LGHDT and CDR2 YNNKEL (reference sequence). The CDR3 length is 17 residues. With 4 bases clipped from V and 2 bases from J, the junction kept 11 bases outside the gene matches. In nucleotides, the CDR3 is TGTGCCAGCAGCCCCGAGGTTGGAGGGGGCACTGGAAACACCATATATTTT. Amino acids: CASSPEVGGGTGNTIYF.

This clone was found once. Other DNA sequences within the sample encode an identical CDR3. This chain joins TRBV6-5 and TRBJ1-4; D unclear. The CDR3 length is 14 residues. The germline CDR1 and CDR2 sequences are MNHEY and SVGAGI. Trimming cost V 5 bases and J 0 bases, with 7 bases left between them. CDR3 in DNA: TGTGCCAGCAGTCGGACCGCAACTAATGAAAAACTGTTTTTT. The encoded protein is CASSRTATNEKLFF.

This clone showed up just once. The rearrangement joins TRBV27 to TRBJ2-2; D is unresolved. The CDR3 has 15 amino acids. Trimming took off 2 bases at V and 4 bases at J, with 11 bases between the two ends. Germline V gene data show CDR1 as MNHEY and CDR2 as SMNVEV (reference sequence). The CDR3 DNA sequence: TGTGCCAGCAGTTTAAGCCCCGGCGGCACCGGGGAGCTGTTTTTT. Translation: CASSLSPGGTGELFF.

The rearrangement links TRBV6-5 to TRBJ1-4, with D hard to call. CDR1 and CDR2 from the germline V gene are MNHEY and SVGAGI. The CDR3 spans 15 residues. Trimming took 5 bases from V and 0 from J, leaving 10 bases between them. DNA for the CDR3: TGTGCCAGCAGTAACACACTCGCAACTAATGAAAAACTGTTTTTT. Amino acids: CASSNTLATNEKLFF.

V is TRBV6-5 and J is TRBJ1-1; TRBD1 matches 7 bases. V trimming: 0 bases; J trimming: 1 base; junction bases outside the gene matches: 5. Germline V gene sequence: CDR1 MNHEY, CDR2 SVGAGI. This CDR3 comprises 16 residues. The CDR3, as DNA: TGTGCCAGCAGTTACTCGGCAGGGGGTGGGAACACTGAAGCTTTCTTT. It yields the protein CASSYSAGGGNTEAFF.

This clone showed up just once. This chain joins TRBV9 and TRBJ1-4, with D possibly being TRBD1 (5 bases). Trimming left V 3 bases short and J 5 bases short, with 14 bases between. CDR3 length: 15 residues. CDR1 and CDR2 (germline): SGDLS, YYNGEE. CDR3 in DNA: TGTGCCAGCAGCGAACGAGGGGAATGGAATGAAAAACTGTTTTTT. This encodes CASSERGEWNEKLFF.

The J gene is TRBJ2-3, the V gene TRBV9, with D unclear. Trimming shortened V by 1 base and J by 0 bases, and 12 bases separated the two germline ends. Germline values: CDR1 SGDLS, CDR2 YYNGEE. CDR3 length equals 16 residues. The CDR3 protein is CASSVYPWVSTDTQYF. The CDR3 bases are TGTGCCAGCAGCGTATATCCGTGGGTAAGCACAGATACGCAGTATTTT.

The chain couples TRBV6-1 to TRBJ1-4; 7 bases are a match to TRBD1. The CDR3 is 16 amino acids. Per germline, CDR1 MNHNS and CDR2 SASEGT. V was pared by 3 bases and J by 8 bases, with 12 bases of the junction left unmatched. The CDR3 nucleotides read TGTGCCAGCAGTGACACAGGGACAGTTGGCCTGGAAAAACTGTTTTTT. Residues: CASSDTGTVGLEKLFF.

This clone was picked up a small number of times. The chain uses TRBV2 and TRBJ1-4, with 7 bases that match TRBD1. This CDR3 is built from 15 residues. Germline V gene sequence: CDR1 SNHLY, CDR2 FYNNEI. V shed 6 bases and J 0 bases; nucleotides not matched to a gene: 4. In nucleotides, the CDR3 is TGTGCCAGCAGACGACAGGGTTCAACTAATGAAAAACTGTTTTTT. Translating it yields CASRRQGSTNEKLFF.

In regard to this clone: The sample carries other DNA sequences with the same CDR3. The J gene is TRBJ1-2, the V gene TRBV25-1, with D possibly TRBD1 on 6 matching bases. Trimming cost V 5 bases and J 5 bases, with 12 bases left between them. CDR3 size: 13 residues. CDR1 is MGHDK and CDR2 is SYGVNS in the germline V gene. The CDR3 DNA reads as TGTGCCAGCAGTCGCGGGACAAATTATGGCTACACCTTC. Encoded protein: CASSRGTNYGYTF.

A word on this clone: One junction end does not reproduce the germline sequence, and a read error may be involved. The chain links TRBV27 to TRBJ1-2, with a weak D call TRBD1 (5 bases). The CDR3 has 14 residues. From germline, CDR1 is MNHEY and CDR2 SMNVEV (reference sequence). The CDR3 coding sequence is TGTGCCAGCAGAAACTCGGGACCTAACAATGGCTACACCTTC. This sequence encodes CASRNSGPNNGYTF.

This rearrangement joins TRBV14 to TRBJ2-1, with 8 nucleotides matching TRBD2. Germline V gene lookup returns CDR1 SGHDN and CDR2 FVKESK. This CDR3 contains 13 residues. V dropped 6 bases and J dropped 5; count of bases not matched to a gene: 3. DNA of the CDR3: TGTGCCAGCAGGGAAGCGGGGGACAATGAGCAGTTCTTC. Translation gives CASREAGDNEQFF.

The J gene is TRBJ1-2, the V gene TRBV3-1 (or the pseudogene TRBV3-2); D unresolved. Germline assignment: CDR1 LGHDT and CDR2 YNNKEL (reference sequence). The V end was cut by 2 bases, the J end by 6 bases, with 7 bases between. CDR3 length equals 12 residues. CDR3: CASSQSADGYTF. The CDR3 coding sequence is TGTGCCAGCAGCCAAAGTGCGGATGGCTACACCTTC.

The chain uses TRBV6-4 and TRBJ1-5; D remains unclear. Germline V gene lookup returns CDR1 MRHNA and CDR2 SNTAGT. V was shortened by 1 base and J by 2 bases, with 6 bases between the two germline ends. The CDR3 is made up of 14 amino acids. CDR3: CASSDWYGNQPQHF. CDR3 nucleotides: TGTGCCAGCAGTGACTGGTACGGCAATCAGCCCCAGCATTTT.

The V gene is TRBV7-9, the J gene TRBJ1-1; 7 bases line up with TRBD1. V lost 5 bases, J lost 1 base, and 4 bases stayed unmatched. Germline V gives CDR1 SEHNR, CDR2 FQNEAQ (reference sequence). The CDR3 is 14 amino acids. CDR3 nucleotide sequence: TGTGCCAGCAGCGAAAGGGGGCGGAACACTGAAGCTTTCTTT. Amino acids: CASSERGRNTEAFF.